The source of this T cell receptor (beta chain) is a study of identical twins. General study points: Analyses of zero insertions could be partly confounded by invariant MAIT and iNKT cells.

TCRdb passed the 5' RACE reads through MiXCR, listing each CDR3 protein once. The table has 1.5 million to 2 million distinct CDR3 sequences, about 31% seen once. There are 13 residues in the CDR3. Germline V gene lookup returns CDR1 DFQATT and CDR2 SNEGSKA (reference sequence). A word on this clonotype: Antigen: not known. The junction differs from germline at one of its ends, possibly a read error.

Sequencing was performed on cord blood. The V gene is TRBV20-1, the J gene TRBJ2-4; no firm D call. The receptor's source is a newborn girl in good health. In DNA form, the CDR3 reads TGCAGCCTCGGGCGGCCAAACAAAAGCATTCAGTACTTC. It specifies CSLGRPNKSIQYF.